The 22 T cell receptor beta chains below come from one sample, sequenced in a study of blood T cell repertoires in COVID-19. Some clones are missing from TCRdb's copy, which holds only in-frame ones; the method was immunoSEQ multiplex PCR. The sample has hundreds of thousands of clones; approximately 85% are singletons. What was sequenced was peripheral blood. These receptors were collected from a man in his fifties or sixties with active or convalescent COVID-19.

The J gene is TRBJ2-1, the V gene TRBV5-1, with D possibly TRBD1 on 5 matching bases. Trimming removed 0 bases from V and 2 bases from J, with 9 bases in between. Germline CDR1 SGHRS, CDR2 YFSETQ. The CDR3 totals 15 residues. The DNA for the CDR3 is TGCGCCAGCAGCTTGGGGGGCGGCACCTACAATGAGCAGTTCTTC. It specifies CASSLGGGTYNEQFF.

The chain recombines TRBV27 with TRBJ2-3; 9 bases fit TRBD2. The germline V gene encodes CDR1 MNHEY and CDR2 SMNVEV (reference sequence). The V segment lost 6 bases and the J segment 0 bases; nucleotides outside the gene matches: 10. This CDR3 is 17 amino acids long. The CDR3 DNA sequence: TGTGCCAGCAGGCCGGGGTTGGCGGGAGGGAGCACAGATACGCAGTATTTT. It yields the protein CASRPGLAGGSTDTQYF.

The V gene is TRBV10-3, the J gene TRBJ2-7; 9 nucleotides line up with TRBD2. There are 14 residues in the CDR3. Per the germline V gene, CDR1 is ENHRY and CDR2 is SYGVKD. J lost 7 bases, V lost 8 bases, and 12 bases had no gene match. CDR3 bases: TGTGCCATCGGGACTAGCAGCTTTTCGGGTGAGCAGTACTTC. Translated, it gives CAIGTSSFSGEQYF.

The chain uses TRBV6-2 or TRBV6-3 and TRBJ1-1, with unresolved D. The CDR3 has 14 amino acids. V lost 6 bases, J lost 1 base, and 12 bases lay in between. Germline V gene lookup returns CDR1 MNHEY and CDR2 SVGEGT. This chain's CDR3 is CASSWGAGNTEAFF. For the CDR3, the DNA is TGTGCCAGCAGCTGGGGTGCGGGGAACACTGAAGCTTTCTTT.

In its sample, this clone was seen a few times. The chain recombines TRBV27 with TRBJ2-7; 8 nucleotides agree with TRBD2. The germline V gene encodes CDR1 MNHEY and CDR2 SMNVEV (reference sequence). After removal of 6 bases from V and 2 bases from J, the junction contained 6 bases not matched to a gene. The CDR3 sequence is 14 residues long. Here the CDR3 reads CASSRSGTAYEQYF. CDR3 coding DNA: TGTGCCAGCAGCCGTAGCGGGACGGCCTACGAGCAGTACTTC.

The J gene is TRBJ1-1, the V gene TRBV5-1, with D perhaps TRBD1 (6 bases). Trimming pared 0 bases from V and 2 bases from J, leaving 14 bases between. The germline gives CDR1 SGHRS, CDR2 YFSETQ. This CDR3 has 16 residues. CDR3 DNA: TGCGCCAGCAGCTTGGAATTACAGGGTATAAACACTGAAGCTTTCTTT. Protein: CASSLELQGINTEAFF.

This sequence joins TRBV6-5 and TRBJ1-2; 7 positions agree with TRBD1. Germline trimming cut 6 bases from V and 8 bases from J; bases unmatched to any gene: 15. The CDR3 totals 15 residues. The germline gives CDR1 MNHEY, CDR2 SVGAGI. CDR3 residues: CASSFTPQGNSGYTF. The CDR3 bases are TGTGCCAGCAGCTTTACACCACAGGGGAACAGCGGCTACACCTTC.

The rearrangement uses TRBV5-6 and TRBJ2-1; D gene uncertain. Germline V gene lookup returns CDR1 SGHDT and CDR2 YYEEEE. Trimming shortened V by 2 bases and J by 6 bases, and 9 bases separated the two germline ends. CDR3 length: 13 amino acids. CDR3 amino acids: CASSFRWANEQFF. CDR3 coding DNA: TGTGCCAGCAGCTTTCGGTGGGCCAATGAGCAGTTCTTC.

The chain recombines TRBV28 with TRBJ2-7, with 9 bases lining up with TRBD2. From germline, CDR1 is MDHEN and CDR2 SYDVKM. The CDR3 covers 12 residues. V trimming: 6 bases; J trimming: 11 bases; junction bases outside the gene matches: 8. CDR3 coding DNA: TGTGCCAGCAGCTCGGCGGGAGGGTTAGAGTACTTC. Its translation: CASSSAGGLEYF.

This sequence joins TRBV6-1 and TRBJ1-5; 7 bases match TRBD1. The germline V gene encodes CDR1 MNHNS and CDR2 SASEGT. Trimming removed 0 bases from V and 13 bases from J; junction bases left unmatched: 6. The CDR3 has 13 residues. The CDR3 DNA sequence: TGTGCCAGCAGTGAAGCGCCCAACAGGGGACAGCATTTT. This translates into CASSEAPNRGQHF.

The genes are TRBV18 and TRBJ2-7; D is uncertain. Trimming cost V 3 bases and J 5 bases, with 11 bases left between them. Germline values: CDR1 KGHSH, CDR2 LQKENI. The CDR3 is made up of 13 amino acids. CDR3: CASSPPLTDEQYF. The DNA for the CDR3 is TGTGCCAGCTCACCCCCCCTTACAGACGAGCAGTACTTC. The whole variable domain, remainder taken from reference TRBV18 and TRBJ2-7, is NAGVMQNPRHLVRRRGQEARLRCSPMKGHSHVYWYRQLPEEGLKFMVYLQKENIIDESGMPKERFSAEFPKEGPSILRIQQVVRGDSAAYFCASSPPLTDEQYFGPGTRLTVT.

This clone has only one observation. The chain is built from TRBV4-1 and TRBJ2-7; 7 nucleotides match TRBD2. Looked up from germline, CDR1 is MGHRA and CDR2 is YSYEKL. Germline trimming cut 1 base from V and 5 bases from J; bases unmatched to any gene: 11. The CDR3 runs 16 residues. The CDR3 region has the DNA TGCGCCAGCAGCCAAGGGGGTTGGGGGAGGGGCAACGAGCAGTACTTC. Protein sequence: CASSQGGWGRGNEQYF.

The chain couples TRBV5-6 to TRBJ1-4; tentatively, D is TRBD1 (6 bases). Trimming shortened V by 7 bases and J by 5 bases, and 24 bases separated the two germline ends. The CDR3 covers 17 residues. Germline V CDR1 and CDR2: SGHDT, YYEEEE. CDR3 coding DNA: TGTGCCAGCTCTACCCTCTCCGGGACATCTGGGAATGAAAAACTGTTTTTT. It specifies CASSTLSGTSGNEKLFF.

The rearrangement joins TRBV24-1 to TRBJ2-1; maybe TRBD2 (6 bases). The CDR3 sequence is 13 residues long. V was pared by 5 bases and J by 10 bases, with 14 bases between. Germline V gene sequence: CDR1 KGHDR, CDR2 SFDVKD. CDR3 nucleotide sequence: TGTGCCACCAGTGGGTTGGGGGGAGGCGAGCAGTTCTTC. Encoded protein: CATSGLGGGEQFF.

The rearrangement joins TRBV4-3 to TRBJ2-3; 9 bases are a match to TRBD2. Germline loops: CDR1 LGHNA, CDR2 YSLEER. V shed 3 bases and J 5 bases; nucleotides not matched to a gene: 3. CDR3 length: 14 residues. The CDR3 DNA is TGCGCCAGCAGCCAGGGACTAGCCGGAGATACGCAGTATTTT. Residues: CASSQGLAGDTQYF.

The chain has TRBV28 and TRBJ2-7; 10 nucleotides match TRBD1. Germline values: CDR1 MDHEN, CDR2 SYDVKM. CDR3 length: 15 amino acids. V was clipped by 4 bases and J by 0 bases; unmatched bases: 3. In DNA, the CDR3 is TGTGCCAGCAGTTCAAGGGACAGGGGCTCCTACGAGCAGTACTTC. Its protein product is CASSSRDRGSYEQYF.

The chain uses TRBV3-1 (or the pseudogene TRBV3-2) and TRBJ1-2, with 8 bases matching TRBD1. The length of the CDR3 is 16 residues. From germline, CDR1 is LGHDT and CDR2 YNNKEL (reference sequence). J was trimmed by 3 bases and V by 1 base; bases with no gene match: 7. This CDR3 is CASSQGRDRGYYGYTF. The CDR3 nucleotides read TGTGCCAGCAGCCAAGGCCGAGACAGGGGTTACTATGGCTACACCTTC.

V usage is TRBV6-5 and J usage is TRBJ2-1; D is perhaps TRBD1 (5 bases). The germline CDR1 and CDR2 sequences are MNHEY and SVGAGI. The CDR3 extends over 14 amino acids. V was cut by 2 bases and J by 16 bases, with 21 bases left in between. The CDR3 loop is CASSYSQPGQEYFF. The CDR3, as DNA: TGTGCCAGCAGTTACAGTCAACCCGGACAAGAATATTTCTTC.

This chain links TRBV7-9 with TRBJ2-2; 13 bases match TRBD2. CDR1 and CDR2 (germline): SEHNR, FQNEAQ (reference sequence). The CDR3 extends over 18 amino acids. The J segment lost 2 bases and the V segment lost 5 bases, leaving 8 bases of the junction unmatched. The CDR3 loop is CASSTGLAGAINTGELFF. In DNA form, the CDR3 reads TGTGCCAGCAGCACCGGACTAGCGGGAGCGATAAACACCGGGGAGCTGTTTTTT.

The rearrangement uses TRBV6-5 and TRBJ1-2; TRBD1 might be the D (5 bases). The length of the CDR3 is 15 residues. Germline V gene sequence: CDR1 MNHEY, CDR2 SVGAGI. The V gene lost 8 bases and the J gene lost 0 bases, with 16 bases spanning the gap. The CDR3 DNA sequence: TGTGCCAGCCTGGGGACCGGGGGAGCTAACTATGGCTACACCTTC. Translation gives CASLGTGGANYGYTF.

The chain is built from TRBV2 and TRBJ1-1, with D unclear. CDR1 is SNHLY, CDR2 FYNNEI, per germline. The CDR3 has 14 amino acids. Trimming took 4 bases from V and 5 from J, leaving 14 bases between them. The CDR3 reads CASSGGRGLTEAFF. DNA of the CDR3: TGTGCCAGCAGTGGAGGTCGAGGGTTAACTGAAGCTTTCTTT.

The V call is TRBV19, the J call TRBJ2-1; 9 bases are shared with TRBD2. The germline CDR1 and CDR2 sequences are LNHDA and SQIVND (reference sequence). The CDR3 runs 19 residues. Trimming cost V 1 base and J 5 bases; bases outside gene matches: 15. The CDR3 loop reads CASSIGLAGRRRQDNEQFF. The CDR3 coding sequence is TGTGCCAGTAGTATAGGCCTAGCGGGACGACGGCGGCAAGACAATGAGCAGTTCTTC.